The clone carrying this T cell receptor (beta chain) was found once. The data stem from a study of blood T cell repertoires in COVID-19. Whole-study context: From the United States, Italy and Spain came samples of acute and convalescent COVID-19. T cells, B-cell-depleted T cells, or PBMCs provided the cDNA or gDNA that served as material.

Germline V gene sequence: CDR1 SGHRS, CDR2 YFSETQ. The CDR3 runs 12 residues. V lost 6 bases, J lost 4 bases, and 2 bases stayed unmatched. Original analysis: How many nucleated cells were present was estimated from reference gene primer amplification. Libraries were prepared by immunoSEQ multiplex PCR; TCRdb keeps only in-frame clonotypes and omits some of them. V, J and clone size were drawn from that table, and D and trimming were deduced from the DNA. In the table there are 210,000 or so clones, just over 85% of which are singletons. The chain employs TRBV5-1 and TRBJ1-2, with 8 bases that match TRBD1. This TCR derives from a man aged 50 to 59 with acute or convalescent COVID-19. Specimen: peripheral blood. CDR3 region: CASTTGGYGYTF. The CDR3 DNA sequence: TGCGCCAGCACCACAGGGGGCTATGGCTACACCTTC.